This passage covers 30 T cell receptor beta chains from one sample sequenced in a study of blood T cell repertoires in COVID-19. Measured with immunoSEQ multiplex PCR; TCRdb has only the in-frame clones, and not every one. This table holds fewer than 300,000 clones, 90% found once. Sequenced input: PBMCs or T cells enriched from blood (not recorded which). The source is a woman between 25 and 40 years old who had recovered from COVID-19.

The rearrangement links TRBV15 to TRBJ2-1; 11 bases align to TRBD2. CDR3 length: 22 amino acids. Trimming took 1 base from V and 5 from J; bases not matched to a gene: 22. Germline loops: CDR1 LNHNV, CDR2 YYDKDF (reference sequence). CDR3 sequence (DNA): TGTGCCACCAGCAGAGTACCAACTAGCGGGAGACAGCATGTGGGGGAAGACAATGAGCAGTTCTTC. As protein: CATSRVPTSGRQHVGEDNEQFF.

Here the CDR3 DNA reads TGCAGCGTTGAAGGCCCGGGAGGGCCATCAGATACGCAGTATTTT. As protein: CSVEGPGGPSDTQYF. The chain employs TRBV29-1 and TRBJ2-3, with 8 positions matching TRBD2. CDR1 and CDR2 from the germline V gene are SQVTM and ANQGSEA. Trimming took 1 base from V and 4 from J; bases not matched to a gene: 7. The CDR3 extends over 15 amino acids.

The chain recombines TRBV19 with TRBJ1-5; TRBD1 matches 10 bases. With 11 bases clipped from V and 4 bases from J, the junction kept 8 bases outside the gene matches. In germline, CDR1 is LNHDA, CDR2 SQIVND (reference sequence). The CDR3 is made up of 14 amino acids. The CDR3 DNA reads TGTGCCTCAGGACAGGGGGGGATAAATCAGCCCCAGCATTTT. Its translation: CASGQGGINQPQHF.

The genes are TRBV28 and TRBJ2-7; 7 bases match TRBD2. The length of the CDR3 is 15 residues. V trimming: 8 bases; J trimming: 3 bases; junction bases outside the gene matches: 13. Germline V lookup: CDR1 MDHEN, CDR2 SYDVKM. The CDR3 DNA reads as TGTGCCAGCGATGGGTCCGGCGGGGGAAGCTACGAGCAGTACTTC. Translated, it gives CASDGSGGGSYEQYF.

This chain joins TRBV7-6 and TRBJ2-1, with unresolved D. CDR1 is SGHVS and CDR2 is FNYEAQ in the germline V gene. CDR3 length equals 12 residues. The V and J ends lost 0 bases and 8 bases respectively, with 5 bases between them. CDR3 region: CASSLALDEQFF. For the CDR3, the DNA is TGTGCCAGCAGCTTAGCGCTAGATGAGCAGTTCTTC.

This sequence joins TRBV7-2 and TRBJ2-5, with 8 bases that match TRBD1. V lost 5 bases to trimming and J lost 2 bases; unmatched junction nucleotides: 4. Germline CDR1 reads SGHTA; CDR2 reads FQGNSA. The CDR3 covers 14 residues. CDR3 protein: CASSRTGIQETQYF. CDR3 bases: TGTGCCAGCAGCCGGACAGGGATTCAAGAGACCCAGTACTTC.

This CDR3 is CASSRPGQAVSKGTEAFF. CDR3 bases: TGTGCCAGCAGCCGCCCGGGACAGGCAGTATCTAAAGGTACTGAAGCTTTCTTT. V is TRBV11-2 and J is TRBJ1-1; TRBD1 agrees at 8 bases. Germline V gene sequence: CDR1 SGHAT, CDR2 FQNNGV. This CDR3 has 18 amino acids. Trimming at V came to 5 bases and at J to 5 bases, leaving 19 bases not matched to a gene. Variable domain in full (rest from reference TRBV11-2 and TRBJ1-1): EAGVAQSPRYKIIEKRQSVAFWCNPISGHATLYWYQQILGQGPKLLIQFQNNGVVDDSQLPKDRFSAERLKGVDSTLKIQPAKLEDSAVYLCASSRPGQAVSKGTEAFFGQGTRLTVV.

V and J are TRBV7-9 and TRBJ1-4; no reliable D call. Germline loops: CDR1 SEHNR, CDR2 FQNEAQ (reference sequence). There are 14 residues in the CDR3. Trimming stripped 5 bases from V and 3 bases from J, with 10 bases between. CDR3 DNA: TGTGCCAGCAGCAAATTCGGAGCTAATGAAAAACTGTTTTTT. Translated: CASSKFGANEKLFF.

The chain combines TRBV28 with TRBJ1-2; D is unresolved. Trimming removed 5 bases at V and 2 bases at J, with 15 bases between. The germline CDR1 and CDR2 sequences are MDHEN and SYDVKM. The CDR3 extends over 15 amino acids. The CDR3 loop reads CASSPQTGLNYGYTF. The CDR3 region has the DNA TGTGCCAGCAGTCCTCAGACGGGATTGAACTATGGCTACACCTTC.

The chain combines TRBV6-6 with TRBJ1-6; D unclear. Trimming pared 6 bases from V and 0 bases from J, leaving 9 bases between. CDR3 length: 15 amino acids. The germline V gene encodes CDR1 MNHNY and CDR2 SVGAGI (reference sequence). The CDR3 region is CASRVGSSYNSPLHF. In DNA, the CDR3 is TGTGCCAGCAGGGTTGGGAGCTCCTATAATTCACCCCTCCACTTT.

J is TRBJ2-3 and V is TRBV7-2, with 14 bases lining up with TRBD2. This CDR3 spans 14 amino acids. The germline V gene encodes CDR1 SGHTA and CDR2 FQGNSA. V trimming: 4 bases; J trimming: 11 bases; junction bases outside the gene matches: 5. CDR3 residues: CASSSGTSGGKQYF. CDR3 sequence (DNA): TGTGCCAGCAGCTCGGGGACTAGCGGGGGTAAGCAGTATTTT.

The chain links TRBV2 to TRBJ2-1; 9 positions match TRBD2. Germline V gene data show CDR1 as SNHLY and CDR2 as FYNNEI. The CDR3 spans 14 residues. The trim removed 7 bases at V and 6 bases at J, leaving 7 bases unmatched. CDR3: CASISIAGVNEQFF. Written as DNA, the CDR3 is TGTGCCAGCATATCGATAGCGGGAGTCAATGAGCAGTTCTTC.

The rearrangement joins TRBV11-2 to TRBJ1-5, with unresolved D. V was trimmed by 0 bases and J by 7 bases, leaving 7 bases between them. CDR3 length: 13 amino acids. Germline CDR1 and CDR2: SGHAT and FQNNGV. The CDR3 reads CASSLDRRQPQHF. CDR3 DNA: TGTGCCAGCAGCTTAGACCGTCGGCAGCCCCAGCATTTT.

V usage is TRBV19 and J usage is TRBJ2-7, with TRBD1 matching 7 bases. Germline CDR1 is LNHDA and CDR2 is SQIVND (reference sequence). Losses at the gene ends were 8 bases for V and 3 bases for J; bases not matched to a gene: 13. This CDR3 has 15 amino acids. In DNA, the CDR3 is TGTGCCAGTTCTCGCTACTCCGGGACAGTCTACGAGCAGTACTTC. Protein product: CASSRYSGTVYEQYF.

V is TRBV9 and J is TRBJ1-6, with D unclear. The CDR3 runs to 14 residues. V lost 5 bases to trimming and J lost 5 bases, with 11 bases between them. The germline V gene encodes CDR1 SGDLS and CDR2 YYNGEE. CDR3 residues: CASSDLRDNSPLHF. The CDR3 DNA reads as TGTGCCAGCAGTGACCTACGGGATAATTCACCCCTCCACTTT. The whole variable domain, remainder taken from reference TRBV9 and TRBJ1-6, is DSGVTQTPKHLITATGQRVTLRCSPRSGDLSVYWYQQSLDQGLQFLIQYYNGEERAKGNILERFSAQQFPDLHSELNLSSLELGDSALYFCASSDLRDNSPLHFGNGTRLTVT.

The J gene is TRBJ1-1, the V gene TRBV11-2, with 7 bases that match TRBD1. Germline values: CDR1 SGHAT, CDR2 FQNNGV. Trimming at V came to 4 bases and at J to 1 base, leaving 3 bases not matched to a gene. There are 14 residues in the CDR3. CDR3 nucleotide sequence: TGTGCCAGCAGCTCGGGACAGCCGAACACTGAAGCTTTCTTT. Translating gives CASSSGQPNTEAFF.

The chain couples TRBV20-1 to TRBJ2-4, with D unclear. This CDR3 comprises 11 residues. The ends were cut back, 6 bases at V and 3 bases at J, with 6 bases in the middle. Germline assignment: CDR1 DFQATT and CDR2 SNEGSKA (reference sequence). The CDR3 bases are TGCAGTGCGCCTAGCAAAAACATTCAGTACTTC. Translated, it gives CSAPSKNIQYF.

The chain combines TRBV7-8 with TRBJ2-1; 7 bases line up with TRBD1. The germline V gene encodes CDR1 SGHVS and CDR2 FQNEAQ. V was clipped by 5 bases and J by 4 bases; unmatched bases: 5. This CDR3 spans 14 amino acids. The CDR3, as DNA: TGTGCCAGCAGCGATCCGGACAGGTACAATGAGCAGTTCTTC. Amino acid sequence: CASSDPDRYNEQFF.

The rearrangement links TRBV11-2 to TRBJ2-2; no definite D call. Trimming shortened V by 9 bases and J by 2 bases, and 16 bases separated the two germline ends. The CDR3 runs 15 residues. Germline CDR1 SGHAT, CDR2 FQNNGV. Here the CDR3 reads CASQTNRRNTGELFF. As DNA, the CDR3 is TGTGCCAGTCAAACCAACCGCAGAAACACCGGGGAGCTGTTTTTT.

V gene TRBV30 combines with J gene TRBJ2-2; D gene ambiguous. The germline V gene encodes CDR1 GTSNPN and CDR2 SVGIG (reference sequence). The CDR3 contains 12 residues. V was clipped by 2 bases and J by 5 bases, with 6 bases between them. CDR3 nucleotides: TGTGCCTGGAGTCCCCGTACCGGGGAGCTGTTTTTT. It translates to CAWSPRTGELFF.

The chain has TRBV9 and TRBJ1-4; 7 bases match TRBD1. Germline V lookup: CDR1 SGDLS, CDR2 YYNGEE. The V segment lost 6 bases and the J segment 3 bases; nucleotides outside the gene matches: 2. The CDR3 runs to 13 residues. The CDR3 DNA reads TGTGCCAGCACAACAGGGGCTAATGAAAAACTGTTTTTT. This sequence encodes CASTTGANEKLFF.

CDR3 bases: TGTGCCAGCTCACCTTACAGGGGTAAGAATTACGAGCAGTACTTC. The encoded protein is CASSPYRGKNYEQYF. The J gene is TRBJ2-7, the V gene TRBV18; 7 bases agree with TRBD1. Germline-derived CDR1 and CDR2 are KGHSH and LQKENI. This CDR3 is 15 amino acids long. V gave up 3 bases and J gave up 4 bases; unmatched junction bases: 9.

The rearrangement uses TRBV28 and TRBJ2-3; 8 bases match TRBD2. The germline CDR1 and CDR2 sequences are MDHEN and SYDVKM. The length of the CDR3 is 15 residues. Trimming cost V 2 bases and J 7 bases; bases outside gene matches: 8. The CDR3 nucleotides read TGTGCCAGCAGTTTAACTCCGGGAGGGCCAAATACGCAGTATTTT. It translates to CASSLTPGGPNTQYF.

The chain links TRBV9 to TRBJ2-7; 7 bases agree with TRBD2. The CDR3 is 15 amino acids. Per germline, CDR1 SGDLS and CDR2 YYNGEE. The J segment lost 5 bases and the V segment lost 1 base, leaving 9 bases of the junction unmatched. CDR3 bases: TGTGCCAGCAGCGTAACCCCGCAAACTAGCGACGAGCAGTACTTC. Its translation: CASSVTPQTSDEQYF.

The gene calls are TRBV28 and TRBJ2-2; tentative D call: TRBD2 (5 bases). V was pared by 10 bases and J by 6 bases, with 21 bases between. The CDR3 is made up of 15 amino acids. Germline V gene data show CDR1 as MDHEN and CDR2 as SYDVKM. CDR3 nucleotides: TGTGCCACCCTCCCGGATTCGATGGAGGCCGGGGAGCTGTTTTTT. It encodes CATLPDSMEAGELFF.

CDR3 protein: CASSLDDTVNTEAFF. The CDR3, as DNA: TGTGCCAGCAGTTTAGACGACACCGTGAACACTGAAGCTTTCTTT. The chain employs TRBV28 and TRBJ1-1; D gene uncertain. Germline CDR1 is MDHEN and CDR2 is SYDVKM. The CDR3 spans 15 residues. V lost 2 bases to trimming and J lost 0 bases, with 10 bases between them.

This sequence joins TRBV24-1 and TRBJ2-2, with D possibly being TRBD2 (6 bases). Germline lookup yields CDR1 KGHDR and CDR2 SFDVKD. This CDR3 is built from 16 residues. V dropped 5 bases and J dropped 6 bases, with 18 bases sitting between them. The CDR3 loop is CATSVGARSGAGELFF. The CDR3 nucleotides are TGTGCCACCAGTGTAGGGGCCAGGTCGGGGGCCGGGGAGCTGTTTTTT.

The chain is built from TRBV4-1 and TRBJ1-4; 12 bases agree with TRBD1. Trimming removed 3 bases from V and 7 bases from J; junction bases left unmatched: 6. The CDR3 covers 16 residues. CDR1 is MGHRA and CDR2 is YSYEKL in the germline V gene. The CDR3 DNA is TGCGCCAGCAGCCAGGAGGGGACAGGGGGCCCTGAAAAACTGTTTTTT. Translating it yields CASSQEGTGGPEKLFF.

The chain employs TRBV19 and TRBJ2-7; D may be TRBD2 (5 bases). The CDR3 spans 15 residues. V lost 6 bases and J lost 3, with 18 bases in between. Germline CDR1 is LNHDA and CDR2 is SQIVND (reference sequence). CDR3 sequence (DNA): TGTGCCAGTAGCCTGGCGGGTCAGGCAAACTACGAGCAGTACTTC. It is translated as CASSLAGQANYEQYF.

This chain joins TRBV27 and TRBJ1-5; no clear D gene. With 4 bases removed from V and 1 base from J, the gap between germline ends came to 8 bases. The CDR3 is 14 residues long. Germline lookup yields CDR1 MNHEY and CDR2 SMNVEV (reference sequence). CDR3 region: CASSSPGSNQPQHF. Here the CDR3 DNA reads TGTGCCAGCAGTTCCCCCGGGAGCAATCAGCCCCAGCATTTT.